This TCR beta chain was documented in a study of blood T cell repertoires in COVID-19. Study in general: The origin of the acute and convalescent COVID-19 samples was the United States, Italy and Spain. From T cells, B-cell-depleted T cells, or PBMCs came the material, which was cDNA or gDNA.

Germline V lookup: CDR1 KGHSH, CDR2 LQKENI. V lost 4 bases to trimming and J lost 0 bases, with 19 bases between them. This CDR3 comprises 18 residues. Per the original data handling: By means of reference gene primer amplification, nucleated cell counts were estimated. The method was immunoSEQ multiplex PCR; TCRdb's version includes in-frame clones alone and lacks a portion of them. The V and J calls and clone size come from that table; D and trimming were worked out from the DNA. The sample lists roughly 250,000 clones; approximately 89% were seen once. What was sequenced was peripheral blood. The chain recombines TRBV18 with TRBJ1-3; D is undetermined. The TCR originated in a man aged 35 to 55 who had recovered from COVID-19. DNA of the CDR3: TGTGCCAGCTCACGGCAAGTCGGTTGGGCCAGCTCTGGAAACACCATATATTTT. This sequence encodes CASSRQVGWASSGNTIYF.